These T cell receptor beta chains were read from a single sample in a study of T cells after yellow fever vaccination. TCRdb recomputed calls from the 5' RACE reads with MiXCR, one row per CDR3 protein. The repertoire holds hundreds of thousands of distinct CDR3 sequences, with approximately 3.9% as singletons. This specimen consisted of PBMCs, obtained on the day of the yellow fever booster vaccination. The receptors here all came from a man younger than 35 who received the YFV17D yellow fever vaccine. The conserved cysteine and the conserved F or W are not part of the CDR3 here.

v_gene: TRBV5-6
j_gene: TRBJ2-3
CDR3aa: ASSLGFGKRADTQY

v_gene: TRBV11-2
j_gene: TRBJ2-1
CDR3aa: ASSPQEGPYNEQF

v_gene: TRBV6-2/TRBV6-3
j_gene: TRBJ2-7
CDR3aa: ASSYSRDYEQY

v_gene: TRBV12-3/TRBV12-4
j_gene: TRBJ2-5
CDR3aa: ASRRGPGKNEGTQY

v_gene: TRBV25-1
j_gene: TRBJ1-1
CDR3aa: ASSEWVGRSTEAF

v_gene: TRBV7-2
j_gene: TRBJ2-1
CDR3aa: ASTMSAAYNEQF

v_gene: TRBV20-1
j_gene: TRBJ2-1
CDR3aa: SARDTRGAVWNEQF

v_gene: TRBV7-7
j_gene: TRBJ2-2
CDR3aa: ASSLARTSGAGELF

v_gene: TRBV7-2
j_gene: TRBJ2-7
CDR3aa: ASSLMGPYEQY

v_gene: TRBV5-1
j_gene: TRBJ1-2
CDR3aa: ASSLVGQGAYGYT

v_gene: TRBV12-3/TRBV12-4
j_gene: TRBJ1-6
CDR3aa: ASSPGGSSPLH

v_gene: TRBV7-2
j_gene: TRBJ1-2
CDR3aa: ASSLGLNYGYT

v_gene: TRBV5-4
j_gene: TRBJ2-2
CDR3aa: ASSLVLNTGELF

v_gene: TRBV18
j_gene: TRBJ1-2
CDR3aa: ASSPRRYGYT

v_gene: TRBV5-1
j_gene: TRBJ2-1
CDR3aa: ASSLTPGVAYNEQF

v_gene: TRBV7-2
j_gene: TRBJ1-2
CDR3aa: ASSLGEGRGYT

v_gene: TRBV5-1
j_gene: TRBJ1-2
CDR3aa: ASSFLPGQGESYT

v_gene: TRBV4-3
j_gene: TRBJ1-3
CDR3aa: ASSQAYKVITGNTIY

v_gene: TRBV29-1
j_gene: TRBJ2-5
CDR3aa: SAPTGVGETQY

v_gene: TRBV20-1
j_gene: TRBJ1-1
CDR3aa: SARSGDLATEAF

v_gene: TRBV7-2
j_gene: TRBJ1-5
CDR3aa: ASSFQLLTGGYQPQH

v_gene: TRBV5-5
j_gene: TRBJ1-1
CDR3aa: ASTDTFKGLNTEAF

v_gene: TRBV12-3/TRBV12-4
j_gene: TRBJ2-4
CDR3aa: ASSFGGIQY

v_gene: TRBV14
j_gene: TRBJ2-3
CDR3aa: ASSYAFWRGDTDTQY

v_gene: TRBV27
j_gene: TRBJ1-2
CDR3aa: ASSLSSRGDYGYT

v_gene: TRBV15
j_gene: TRBJ2-5
CDR3aa: ATSRDRTGQETQY

v_gene: TRBV25-1
j_gene: TRBJ2-7
CDR3aa: ASSDRNEQY

v_gene: TRBV20-1
j_gene: TRBJ1-6
CDR3aa: SAIRTDHSPLH

v_gene: TRBV5-4
j_gene: TRBJ1-2
CDR3aa: ASSLWARTGGGYGYT

v_gene: TRBV12-3/TRBV12-4
j_gene: TRBJ2-5
CDR3aa: ASSFLGEETQY

v_gene: TRBV20-1
j_gene: TRBJ2-5
CDR3aa: SARNRGRETQY

v_gene: TRBV11-2
j_gene: TRBJ2-5
CDR3aa: ASSLGIEGKETQY

v_gene: TRBV7-8
j_gene: TRBJ2-1
CDR3aa: ASSSGSGGHNEQF

v_gene: TRBV28
j_gene: TRBJ2-7
CDR3aa: ASRPPAAYEQY

v_gene: TRBV7-2
j_gene: TRBJ2-7
CDR3aa: ASSLIGLAGSYEQY

v_gene: TRBV5-1
j_gene: TRBJ2-1
CDR3aa: ASSPGATSDEQF

v_gene: TRBV5-1
j_gene: TRBJ2-1
CDR3aa: ASSKDNEQF

v_gene: TRBV5-1
j_gene: TRBJ1-2
CDR3aa: ASSLDALGDSGYT

v_gene: TRBV7-2
j_gene: TRBJ2-5
CDR3aa: ASSPSSGASGGPRETQY

v_gene: TRBV18
j_gene: TRBJ2-2
CDR3aa: ASSPWDPGAGELF

v_gene: TRBV5-1
j_gene: TRBJ1-3
CDR3aa: ASKPTGLSGNTIY

v_gene: TRBV7-2
j_gene: TRBJ2-1
CDR3aa: ASSLSLAGSRNEQF

v_gene: TRBV28
j_gene: TRBJ1-3
CDR3aa: ASSLSAGGRSGNTIY

v_gene: TRBV7-2
j_gene: TRBJ2-3
CDR3aa: ASSPGTVTDTQY

v_gene: TRBV7-3
j_gene: TRBJ2-4
CDR3aa: ASSMGHSNIQY

v_gene: TRBV7-9
j_gene: TRBJ2-3
CDR3aa: ASSLVRSGAADTQY

v_gene: TRBV5-1
j_gene: TRBJ2-6
CDR3aa: ASSLAQGNSGANVLT

v_gene: TRBV5-1
j_gene: TRBJ1-2
CDR3aa: ASSWGDSGDGYT

v_gene: TRBV5-6
j_gene: TRBJ2-5
CDR3aa: ASSSASQETQY

v_gene: TRBV23-1
j_gene: TRBJ2-3
CDR3aa: ASSQSGGFSGLTDTQY

v_gene: TRBV20-1
j_gene: TRBJ2-4
CDR3aa: SARDPGGANIQY

v_gene: TRBV4-3
j_gene: TRBJ1-6
CDR3aa: ASSQDPNSPLH